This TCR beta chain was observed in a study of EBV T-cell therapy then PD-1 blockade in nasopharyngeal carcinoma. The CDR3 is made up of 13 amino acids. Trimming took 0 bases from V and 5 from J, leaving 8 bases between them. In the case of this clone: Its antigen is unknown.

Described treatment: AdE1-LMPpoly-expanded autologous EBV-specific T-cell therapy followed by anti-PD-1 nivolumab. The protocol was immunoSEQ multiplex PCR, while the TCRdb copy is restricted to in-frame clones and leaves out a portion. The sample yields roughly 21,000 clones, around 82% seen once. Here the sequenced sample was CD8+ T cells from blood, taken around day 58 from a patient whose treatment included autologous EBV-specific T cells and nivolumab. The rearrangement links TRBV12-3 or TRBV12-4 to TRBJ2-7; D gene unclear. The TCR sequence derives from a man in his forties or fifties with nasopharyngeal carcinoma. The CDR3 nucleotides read TGTGCCAGCAGTTTAGCCCCGTGGGACGAGCAGTACTTC. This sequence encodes CASSLAPWDEQYF.